The 2 T cell receptor beta chains below were found in one sample sequenced in a study of shared clonotypes between healthy human individuals. The protocol was immunoSEQ multiplex PCR, while the TCRdb copy is restricted to in-frame clones and leaves out a portion. The table records around 750,000 clones, roughly 70% of them present only once. Sequenced: memory CD4+ T cells sorted from blood. Subset: CD45RA-negative fraction. Source of these receptors: a woman aged 25 to 45 in good health.

V is TRBV20-1 and J is TRBJ2-5; D is ambiguous. Deletions cut 4 bases from V and 5 bases from J, with 8 bases between. Looked up from germline, CDR1 is DFQATT and CDR2 is SNEGSKA (reference sequence). The CDR3 sequence is 11 residues long. The DNA for the CDR3 is TGCAGTGCTATGAATGCGGAGACCCAGTACTTC. As protein: CSAMNAETQYF.

The rearrangement uses TRBV29-1 and TRBJ1-5; 7 positions agree with TRBD1. The CDR3 is made up of 13 amino acids. The germline CDR1 and CDR2 sequences are SQVTM and ANQGSEA. The V and J ends lost 6 bases and 0 bases, in that order; junction bases with no gene match: 2. CDR3 residues: CSVGQHSNQPQHF. The DNA of the CDR3 is TGCAGCGTGGGACAGCATAGCAATCAGCCCCAGCATTTT.